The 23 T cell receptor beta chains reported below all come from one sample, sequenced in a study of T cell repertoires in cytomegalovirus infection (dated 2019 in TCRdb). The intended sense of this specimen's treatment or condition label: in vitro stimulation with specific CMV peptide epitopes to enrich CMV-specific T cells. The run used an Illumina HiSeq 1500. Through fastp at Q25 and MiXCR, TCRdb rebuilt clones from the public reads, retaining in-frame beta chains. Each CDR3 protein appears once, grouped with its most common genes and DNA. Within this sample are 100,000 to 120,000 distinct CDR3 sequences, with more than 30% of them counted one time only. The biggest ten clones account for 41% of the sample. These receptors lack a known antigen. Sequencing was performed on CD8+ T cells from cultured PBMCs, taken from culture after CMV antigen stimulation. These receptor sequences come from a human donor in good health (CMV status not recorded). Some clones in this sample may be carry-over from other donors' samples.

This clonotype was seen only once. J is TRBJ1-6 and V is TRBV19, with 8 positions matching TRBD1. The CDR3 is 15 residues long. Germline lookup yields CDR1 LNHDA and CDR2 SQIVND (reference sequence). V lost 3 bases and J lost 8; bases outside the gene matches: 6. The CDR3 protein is CASSISQGEDSPLHF. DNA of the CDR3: TGTGCCAGTAGTATTTCACAGGGGGAGGATTCACCCCTCCACTTT. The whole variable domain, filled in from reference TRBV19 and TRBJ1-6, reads DGGITQSPKYLFRKEGQNVTLSCEQNLNHDAMYWYRQDPGQGLRLIYYSQIVNDFQKGDIAEGYSVSREKKESFPLTVTSAQKNPTAFYLCASSISQGEDSPLHFGNGTRLTVT.

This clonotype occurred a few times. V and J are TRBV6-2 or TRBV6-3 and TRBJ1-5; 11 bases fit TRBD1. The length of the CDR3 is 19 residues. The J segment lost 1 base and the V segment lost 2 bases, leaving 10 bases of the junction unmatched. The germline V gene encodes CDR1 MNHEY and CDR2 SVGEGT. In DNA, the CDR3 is TGTGCCAGCAGTTACCAGAGGGACAGGGGGAAGGGAAGCAATCAGCCCCAGCATTTT. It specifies CASSYQRDRGKGSNQPQHF.

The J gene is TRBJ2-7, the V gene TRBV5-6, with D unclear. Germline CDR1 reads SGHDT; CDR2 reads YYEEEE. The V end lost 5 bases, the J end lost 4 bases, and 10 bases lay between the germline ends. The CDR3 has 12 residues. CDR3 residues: CASSNLGYEQYF. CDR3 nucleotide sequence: TGTGCCAGCAGTAACCTTGGATACGAGCAGTACTTC.

The CDR3 coding sequence is TGTGCCAGCAGCTTTACCGGGACTCCCAACGAGCAGTACTTC. Amino acids: CASSFTGTPNEQYF. The genes are TRBV7-2 and TRBJ2-7; maybe TRBD2 (6 bases). The germline V gene has CDR1 SGHTA and CDR2 FQGNSA. The CDR3 has 14 amino acids. Trimming took off 3 bases at V and 5 bases at J, with 14 bases between the two ends. The variable domain in full, completed from reference TRBV7-2 and TRBJ2-7, reads GAGVSQSPSNKVTEKGKDVELRCDPISGHTALYWYRQSLGQGLEFLIYFQGNSAPDKSGLPSDRFSAERTGGSVSTLTIQRTQQEDSAVYLCASSFTGTPNEQYFGPGTRLTVT.

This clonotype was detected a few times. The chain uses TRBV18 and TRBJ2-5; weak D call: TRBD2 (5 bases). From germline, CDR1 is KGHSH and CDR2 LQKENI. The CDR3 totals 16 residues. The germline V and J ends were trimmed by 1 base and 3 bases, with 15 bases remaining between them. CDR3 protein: CASSPQDSPMEETQYF. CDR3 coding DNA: TGTGCCAGCTCACCACAGGACTCTCCCATGGAAGAGACCCAGTACTTC.

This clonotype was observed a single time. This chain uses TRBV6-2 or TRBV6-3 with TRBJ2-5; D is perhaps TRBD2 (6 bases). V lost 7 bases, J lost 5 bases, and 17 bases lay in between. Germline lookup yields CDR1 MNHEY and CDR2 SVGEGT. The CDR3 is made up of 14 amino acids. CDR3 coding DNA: TGTGCCAGCACCAAGGGACTCGCGCTGGAGACCCAGTACTTC. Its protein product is CASTKGLALETQYF.

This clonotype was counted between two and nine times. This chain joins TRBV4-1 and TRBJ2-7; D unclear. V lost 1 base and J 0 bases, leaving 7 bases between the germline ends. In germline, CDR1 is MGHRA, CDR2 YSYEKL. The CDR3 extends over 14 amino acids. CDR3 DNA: TGCGCCAGCAGCCAAGCTATTAGCTCCTACGAGCAGTACTTC. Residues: CASSQAISSYEQYF.

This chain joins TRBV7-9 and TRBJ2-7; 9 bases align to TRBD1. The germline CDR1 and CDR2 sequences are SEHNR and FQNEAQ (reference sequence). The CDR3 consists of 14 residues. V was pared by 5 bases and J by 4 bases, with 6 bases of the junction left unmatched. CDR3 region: CASSHRDRVYEQYF. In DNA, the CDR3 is TGTGCCAGCAGCCACCGGGACAGGGTTTACGAGCAGTACTTC.

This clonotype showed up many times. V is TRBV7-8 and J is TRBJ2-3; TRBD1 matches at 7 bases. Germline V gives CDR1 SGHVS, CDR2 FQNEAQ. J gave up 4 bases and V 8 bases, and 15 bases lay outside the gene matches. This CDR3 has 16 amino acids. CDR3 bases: TGTGCCAGCGTGGAGATGACAGGGTTAACGGCAGATACGCAGTATTTT. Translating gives CASVEMTGLTADTQYF.

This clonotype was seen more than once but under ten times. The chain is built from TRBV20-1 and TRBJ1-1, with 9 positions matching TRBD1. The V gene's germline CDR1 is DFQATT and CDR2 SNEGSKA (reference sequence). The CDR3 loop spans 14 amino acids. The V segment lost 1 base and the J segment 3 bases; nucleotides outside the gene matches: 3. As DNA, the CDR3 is TGCAGTGCTAGAGGGACAGGGGTGGACACTGAAGCTTTCTTT. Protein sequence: CSARGTGVDTEAFF.

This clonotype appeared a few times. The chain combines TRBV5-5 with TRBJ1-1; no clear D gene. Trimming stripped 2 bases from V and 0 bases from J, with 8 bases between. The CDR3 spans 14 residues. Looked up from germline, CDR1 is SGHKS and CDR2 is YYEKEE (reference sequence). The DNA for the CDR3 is TGTGCCAGCAGCTTTCTTTCCGTGAACACTGAAGCTTTCTTT. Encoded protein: CASSFLSVNTEAFF.

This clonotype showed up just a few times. In nucleotides, the CDR3 is TGTGCCAGCAGCCGCCTAGCCCCTACGGTCGAGCAGTACTTC. Its translation is CASSRLAPTVEQYF. The genes are TRBV6-1 and TRBJ2-7; possible D gene TRBD2, 5 bases. There are 14 residues in the CDR3. Trimming pared 6 bases from V and 6 bases from J, leaving 18 bases between. Germline V gene sequence: CDR1 MNHNS, CDR2 SASEGT.

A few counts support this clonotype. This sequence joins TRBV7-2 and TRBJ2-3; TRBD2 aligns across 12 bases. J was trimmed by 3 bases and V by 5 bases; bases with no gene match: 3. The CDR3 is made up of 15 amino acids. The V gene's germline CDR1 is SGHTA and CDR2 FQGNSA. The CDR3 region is CASSDTSGGTDTQYF. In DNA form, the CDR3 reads TGTGCCAGCAGCGACACTAGCGGGGGGACAGATACGCAGTATTTT.

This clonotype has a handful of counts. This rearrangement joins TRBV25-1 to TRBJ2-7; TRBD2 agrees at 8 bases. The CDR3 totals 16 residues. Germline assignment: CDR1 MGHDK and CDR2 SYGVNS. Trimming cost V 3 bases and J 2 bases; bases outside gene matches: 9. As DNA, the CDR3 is TGTGCCAGCAGTGAGGGCGCCGGGGGGGGCCCCTACGAGCAGTACTTC. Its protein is CASSEGAGGGPYEQYF.

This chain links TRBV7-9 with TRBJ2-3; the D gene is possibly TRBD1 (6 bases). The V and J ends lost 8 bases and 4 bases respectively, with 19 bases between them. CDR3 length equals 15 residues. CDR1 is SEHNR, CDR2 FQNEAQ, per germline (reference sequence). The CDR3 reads CASRMDRGVADTQYF. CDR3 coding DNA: TGTGCCAGCCGAATGGACAGAGGGGTAGCAGATACGCAGTATTTT.

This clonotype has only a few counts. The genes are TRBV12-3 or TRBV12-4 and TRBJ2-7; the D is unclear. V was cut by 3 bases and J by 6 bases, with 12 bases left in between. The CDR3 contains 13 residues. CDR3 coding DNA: TGTGCCAGCAGTTTTGGGGTGAGATCCGAGCAGTACTTC. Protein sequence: CASSFGVRSEQYF.

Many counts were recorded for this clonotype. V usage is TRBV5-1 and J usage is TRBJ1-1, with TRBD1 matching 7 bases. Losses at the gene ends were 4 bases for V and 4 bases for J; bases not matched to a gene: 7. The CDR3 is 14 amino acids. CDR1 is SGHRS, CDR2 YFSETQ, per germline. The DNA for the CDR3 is TGCGCCAGCAGCGCGGCAGGGGGTTTCACTGAAGCTTTCTTT. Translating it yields CASSAAGGFTEAFF.

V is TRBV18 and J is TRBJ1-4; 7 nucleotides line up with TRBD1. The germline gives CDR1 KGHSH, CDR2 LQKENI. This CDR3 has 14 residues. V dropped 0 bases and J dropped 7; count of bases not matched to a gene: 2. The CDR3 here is CASSPPGQFEKLFF. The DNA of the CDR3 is TGTGCCAGCTCACCACCGGGACAGTTTGAAAAACTGTTTTTT.

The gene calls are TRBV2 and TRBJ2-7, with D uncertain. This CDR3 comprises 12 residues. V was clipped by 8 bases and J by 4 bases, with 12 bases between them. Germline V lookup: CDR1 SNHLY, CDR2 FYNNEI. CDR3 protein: CASETSSYEQYF. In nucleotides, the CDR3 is TGTGCCAGCGAGACCTCTTCGTACGAGCAGTACTTC.

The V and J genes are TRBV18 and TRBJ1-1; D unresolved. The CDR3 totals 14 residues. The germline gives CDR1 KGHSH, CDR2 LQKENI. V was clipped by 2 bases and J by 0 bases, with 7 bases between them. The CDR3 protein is CASSPKQMNTEAFF. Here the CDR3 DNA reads TGTGCCAGCTCACCAAAGCAGATGAACACTGAAGCTTTCTTT.

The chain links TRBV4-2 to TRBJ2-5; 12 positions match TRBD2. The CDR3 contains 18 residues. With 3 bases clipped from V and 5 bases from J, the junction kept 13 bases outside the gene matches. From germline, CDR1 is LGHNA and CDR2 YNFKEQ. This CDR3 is CASSHQLAGGPIRETQYF. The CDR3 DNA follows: TGTGCCAGCAGCCATCAACTAGCGGGGGGCCCAATTCGGGAGACCCAGTACTTC.

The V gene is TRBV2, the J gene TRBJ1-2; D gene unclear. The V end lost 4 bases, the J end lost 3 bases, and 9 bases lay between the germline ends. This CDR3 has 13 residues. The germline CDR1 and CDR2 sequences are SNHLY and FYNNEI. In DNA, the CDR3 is TGTGCCAGCAGTGGGCAATGGGACTATGGCTACACCTTC. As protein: CASSGQWDYGYTF.

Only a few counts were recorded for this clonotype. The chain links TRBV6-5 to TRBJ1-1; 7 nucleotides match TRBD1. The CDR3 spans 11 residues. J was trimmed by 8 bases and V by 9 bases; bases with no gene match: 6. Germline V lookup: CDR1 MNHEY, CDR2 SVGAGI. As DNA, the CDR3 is TGTGCCAGTCAGGGGGTTAAGGAAGCTTTCTTT. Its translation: CASQGVKEAFF.